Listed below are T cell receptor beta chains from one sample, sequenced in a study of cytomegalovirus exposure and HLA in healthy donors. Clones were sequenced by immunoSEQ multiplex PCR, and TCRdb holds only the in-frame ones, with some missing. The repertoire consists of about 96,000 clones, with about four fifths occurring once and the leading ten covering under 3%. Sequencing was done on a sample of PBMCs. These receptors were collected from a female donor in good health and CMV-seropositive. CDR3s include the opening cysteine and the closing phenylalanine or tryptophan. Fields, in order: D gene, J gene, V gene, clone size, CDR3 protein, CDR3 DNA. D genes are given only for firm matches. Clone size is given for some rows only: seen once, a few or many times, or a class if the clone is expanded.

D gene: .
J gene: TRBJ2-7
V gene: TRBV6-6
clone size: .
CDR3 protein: CASSSSPTLGYEQYF
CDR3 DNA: TGTGCCAGCAGTTCGTCACCAACCCTAGGCTACGAGCAGTACTTC

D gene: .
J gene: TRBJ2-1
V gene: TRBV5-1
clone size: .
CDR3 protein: CASSLGVSEQFF
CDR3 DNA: TGCGCCAGCAGCTTGGGGGTTAGCGAGCAGTTCTTC

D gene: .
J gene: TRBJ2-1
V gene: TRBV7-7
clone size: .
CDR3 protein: CASSLDTYNEQFF
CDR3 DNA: TGTGCTAGCAGCTTAGACACATACAATGAGCAGTTCTTC

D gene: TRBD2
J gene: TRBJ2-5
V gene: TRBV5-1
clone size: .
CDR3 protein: CASSFSGGETQYF
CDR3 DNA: TGCGCCAGCAGCTTTAGCGGGGGGGAGACCCAGTACTTC

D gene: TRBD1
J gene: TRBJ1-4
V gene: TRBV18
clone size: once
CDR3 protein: CASSPTGTVSNEKLFF
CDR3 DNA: TGTGCCAGCTCACCAACCGGGACAGTTTCCAATGAAAAACTGTTTTTT

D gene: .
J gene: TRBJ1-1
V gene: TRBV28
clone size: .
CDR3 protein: CASGSRAMNTEAFF
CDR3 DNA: TGTGCCTCCGGGTCTCGCGCCATGAACACTGAAGCTTTCTTT

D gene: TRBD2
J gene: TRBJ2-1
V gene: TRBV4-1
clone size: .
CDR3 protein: CASSRTSGSRYEQFF
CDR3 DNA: TGCGCCAGCAGCCGGACTAGCGGGAGTAGATATGAGCAGTTCTTC

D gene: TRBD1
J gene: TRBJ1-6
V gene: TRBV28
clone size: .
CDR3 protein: CASSLTQGQLNSPLHF
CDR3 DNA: TGTGCCAGCAGTCTGACCCAGGGACAGCTCAATTCACCCCTCCACTTT

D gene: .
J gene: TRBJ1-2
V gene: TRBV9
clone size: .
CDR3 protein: CASTADLDKTIHGYTF
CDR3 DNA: TGTGCCAGCACCGCCGATCTCGACAAAACCATCCATGGCTACACCTTC

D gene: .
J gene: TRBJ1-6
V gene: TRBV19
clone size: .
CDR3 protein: CASSQAVWGSPLHF
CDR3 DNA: TGTGCCAGTAGTCAAGCGGTATGGGGTTCACCCCTCCACTTT

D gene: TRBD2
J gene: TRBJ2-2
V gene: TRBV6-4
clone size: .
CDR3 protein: CASWGLASVGELFF
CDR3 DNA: TGTGCCAGCTGGGGACTAGCCTCAGTTGGGGAGCTGTTTTTT

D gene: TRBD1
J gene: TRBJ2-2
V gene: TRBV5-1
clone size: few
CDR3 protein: CASSSGRTGTGELFF
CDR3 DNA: TGCGCCAGCAGCTCGGGACGGACAGGTACCGGGGAGCTGTTTTTT

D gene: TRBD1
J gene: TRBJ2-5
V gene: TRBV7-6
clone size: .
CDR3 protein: CASSLSTGGQETQYF
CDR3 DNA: TGTGCCAGCAGCTTATCAACAGGGGGCCAAGAGACCCAGTACTTC

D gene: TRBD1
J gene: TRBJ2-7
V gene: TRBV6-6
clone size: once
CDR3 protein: CASSSWTGGTYEQYF
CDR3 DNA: TGTGCCAGCAGTTCGTGGACAGGGGGCACCTACGAGCAGTACTTC

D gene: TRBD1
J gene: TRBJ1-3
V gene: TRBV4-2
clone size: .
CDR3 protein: CASSPGGGSGNTIYF
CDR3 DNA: TGTGCCAGCAGCCCCGGAGGGGGCTCCGGAAACACCATATATTTT

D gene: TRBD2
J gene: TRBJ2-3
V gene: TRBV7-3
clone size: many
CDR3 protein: CASSLLAGVTDTQYF
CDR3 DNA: TGTGCCAGCAGCTTACTAGCGGGAGTGACAGATACGCAGTATTTT

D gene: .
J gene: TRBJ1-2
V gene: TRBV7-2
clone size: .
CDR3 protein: CASRQGGPNGYTF
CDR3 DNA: TGTGCCAGCAGACAGGGTGGGCCCAATGGCTACACCTTC

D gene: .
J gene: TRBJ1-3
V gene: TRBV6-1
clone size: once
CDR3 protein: CASIQGYSGNTIYF
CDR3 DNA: TGTGCCAGCATCCAGGGGTACTCTGGAAACACCATATATTTT

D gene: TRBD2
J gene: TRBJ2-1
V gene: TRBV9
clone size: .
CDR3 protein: CASSVRDYSNNEQFF
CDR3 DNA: TGTGCCAGCAGCGTCCGGGACTACTCTAACAATGAGCAGTTCTTC

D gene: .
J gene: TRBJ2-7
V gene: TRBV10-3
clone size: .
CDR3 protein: CAISEFNEQYF
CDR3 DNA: TGTGCCATCAGTGAGTTTAACGAGCAGTACTTC

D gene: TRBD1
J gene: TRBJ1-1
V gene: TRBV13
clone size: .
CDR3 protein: CASSYGQGNTEAFF
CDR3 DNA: TGTGCCAGCAGCTATGGACAGGGTAACACTGAAGCTTTCTTT

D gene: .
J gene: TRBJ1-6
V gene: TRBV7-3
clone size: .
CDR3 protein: CARGKGSVYNSPLHF
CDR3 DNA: TGTGCCAGGGGAAAGGGGTCCGTATATAATTCACCCCTCCACTTT

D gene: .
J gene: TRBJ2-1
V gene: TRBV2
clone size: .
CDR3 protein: CASMYRVASYNEQFF
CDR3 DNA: TGTGCCAGCATGTACCGGGTGGCATCCTACAATGAGCAGTTCTTC

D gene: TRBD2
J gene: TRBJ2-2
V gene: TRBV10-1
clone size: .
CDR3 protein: CASSPGGVPNTGELFF
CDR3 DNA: TGCGCCAGCAGTCCGGGAGGGGTACCGAACACCGGGGAGCTGTTTTTT

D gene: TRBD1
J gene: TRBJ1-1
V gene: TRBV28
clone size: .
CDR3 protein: CASSSPGDSRNTEAFF
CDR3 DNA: TGTGCCAGCAGTTCCCCCGGGGACAGCCGAAACACTGAAGCTTTCTTT

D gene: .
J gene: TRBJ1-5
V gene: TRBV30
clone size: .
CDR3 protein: CAWSGGRMGNQPQHF
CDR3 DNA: TGTGCCTGGAGTGGAGGGCGGATGGGCAATCAGCCCCAGCATTTT

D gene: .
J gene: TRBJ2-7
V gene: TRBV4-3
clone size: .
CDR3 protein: CASSPRRTGEQYF
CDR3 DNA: TGCGCCAGCAGCCCTAGGCGGACGGGGGAGCAGTACTTC

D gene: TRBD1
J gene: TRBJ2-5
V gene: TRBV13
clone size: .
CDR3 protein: CASRPTGVETQYF
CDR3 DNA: TGTGCCAGCAGACCAACAGGGGTTGAGACCCAGTACTTC

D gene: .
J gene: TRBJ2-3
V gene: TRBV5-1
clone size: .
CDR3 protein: CASSGVLEDTQYF
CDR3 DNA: TGCGCCAGCAGCGGAGTTCTGGAAGATACGCAGTATTTT

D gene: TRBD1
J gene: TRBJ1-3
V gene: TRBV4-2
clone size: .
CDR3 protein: CASSQDRRTGGAGNTIYF
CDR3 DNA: TGTGCCAGCAGCCAAGATAGGCGGACAGGGGGCGCAGGAAACACCATATATTTT

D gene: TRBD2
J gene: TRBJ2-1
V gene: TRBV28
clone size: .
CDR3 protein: CASSPAGGPNEQFF
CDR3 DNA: TGTGCCAGCAGTCCAGCGGGAGGACCAAATGAGCAGTTCTTC

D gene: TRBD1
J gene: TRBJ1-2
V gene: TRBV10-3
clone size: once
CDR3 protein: CAIRPQQGALGYTF
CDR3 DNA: TGTGCCATCAGACCCCAACAGGGGGCGCTTGGCTACACCTTC

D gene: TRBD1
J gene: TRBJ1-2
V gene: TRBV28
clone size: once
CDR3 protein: CASLGGQVYGYTF
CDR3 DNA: TGTGCCAGTTTAGGGGGACAGGTCTATGGCTACACCTTC

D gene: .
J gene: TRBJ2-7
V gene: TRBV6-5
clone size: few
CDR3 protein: CASSQAGHSYEQYF
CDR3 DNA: TGTGCCAGCAGCCAAGCGGGACATAGCTACGAGCAGTACTTC

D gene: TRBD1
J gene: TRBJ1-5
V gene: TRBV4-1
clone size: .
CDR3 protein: CASSQEGTGAGQPQHF
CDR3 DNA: TGCGCCAGCAGCCAAGAGGGGACAGGGGCGGGACAGCCCCAGCATTTT

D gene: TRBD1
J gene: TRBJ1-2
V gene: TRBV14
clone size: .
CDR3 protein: CASSQTGTGSYGYTF
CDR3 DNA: TGTGCCAGCAGCCAAACCGGGACAGGGAGCTATGGCTACACCTTC

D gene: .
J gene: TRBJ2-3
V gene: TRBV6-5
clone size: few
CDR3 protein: CASSLNGRTDTQYF
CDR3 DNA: TGTGCCAGCAGTTTGAACGGTAGAACAGATACGCAGTATTTT

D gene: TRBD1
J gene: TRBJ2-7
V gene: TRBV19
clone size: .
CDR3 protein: CASSQYRGDEQYF
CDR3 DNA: TGTGCCAGTAGTCAATACAGGGGCGACGAGCAGTACTTC

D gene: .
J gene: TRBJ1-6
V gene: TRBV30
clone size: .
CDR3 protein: CAWSVEAGNSPLHF
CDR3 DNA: TGTGCCTGGAGTGTAGAGGCAGGGAATTCACCCCTCCACTTT

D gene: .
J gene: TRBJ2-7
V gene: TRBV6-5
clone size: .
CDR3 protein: CASSKTGSYEQYF
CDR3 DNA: TGTGCCAGCAGTAAGACAGGTTCCTACGAGCAGTACTTC

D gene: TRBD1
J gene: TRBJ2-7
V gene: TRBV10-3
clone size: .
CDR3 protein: CAIKGTGVSYEQYF
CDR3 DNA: TGTGCCATCAAAGGGACAGGGGTATCCTACGAGCAGTACTTC

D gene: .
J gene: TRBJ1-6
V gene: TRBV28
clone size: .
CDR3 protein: CASSLLADSSPLHF
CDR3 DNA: TGTGCCAGCAGTTTGCTCGCCGACTCCTCACCCCTCCACTTT

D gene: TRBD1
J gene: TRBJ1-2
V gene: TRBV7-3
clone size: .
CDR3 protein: CASSSTGGNGYTF
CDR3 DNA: TGTGCCAGCAGCTCAACAGGGGGCAATGGCTACACCTTC

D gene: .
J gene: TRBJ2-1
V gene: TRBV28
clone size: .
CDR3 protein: CALGGGGGTYNEQFF
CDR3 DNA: TGTGCCCTTGGCGGGGGAGGGGGTACTTACAATGAGCAGTTCTTC

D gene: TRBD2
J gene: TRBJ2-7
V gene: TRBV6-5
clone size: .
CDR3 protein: CASMWTSGSYEQYF
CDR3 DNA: TGTGCCAGCATGTGGACTAGCGGGAGTTACGAGCAGTACTTC

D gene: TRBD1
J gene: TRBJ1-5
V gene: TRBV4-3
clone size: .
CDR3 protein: CASSQDRENNQPQHF
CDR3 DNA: TGCGCCAGCAGCCAGGACAGGGAGAACAATCAGCCCCAGCATTTT

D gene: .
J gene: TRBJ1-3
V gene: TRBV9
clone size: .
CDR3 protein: CASSPAAGNTIYF
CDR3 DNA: TGTGCCAGCAGCCCCGCAGCTGGAAACACCATATATTTT

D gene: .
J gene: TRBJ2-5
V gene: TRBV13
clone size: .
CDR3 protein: CASSQDFQETQYF
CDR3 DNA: TGTGCCAGCAGCCAGGACTTCCAAGAGACCCAGTACTTC

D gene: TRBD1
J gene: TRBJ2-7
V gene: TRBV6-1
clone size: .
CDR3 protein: CASSPIDRGAYEQYF
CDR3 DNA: TGTGCCAGCAGTCCAATCGACAGGGGTGCCTACGAGCAGTACTTC

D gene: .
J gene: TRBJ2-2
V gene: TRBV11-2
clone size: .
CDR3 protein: CASSLVDSPTGELFF
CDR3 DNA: TGTGCCAGCAGCTTAGTGGACAGTCCCACCGGGGAGCTGTTTTTT

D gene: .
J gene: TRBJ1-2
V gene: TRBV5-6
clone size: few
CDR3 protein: CASTPGYGYTF
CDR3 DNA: TGTGCCAGCACCCCGGGCTATGGCTACACCTTC

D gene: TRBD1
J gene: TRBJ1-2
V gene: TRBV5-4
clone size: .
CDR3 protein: CASSLRTGGHYGYTF
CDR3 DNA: TGTGCCAGCAGCCTCCGGACAGGGGGGCACTATGGCTACACCTTC

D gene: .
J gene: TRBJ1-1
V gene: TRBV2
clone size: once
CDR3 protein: CASSGAGNTEAFF
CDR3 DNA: TGTGCCAGCAGTGGGGCGGGGAACACTGAAGCTTTCTTT